What follows is one T cell receptor (beta chain) and its context. The V and J ends lost 3 bases and 3 bases respectively, with 17 bases between them. This CDR3 is built from 16 residues. Germline lookup yields CDR1 LNHNV and CDR2 YYDKDF (reference sequence). The sample belongs to a study of T cell changes during pregnancy in multiple sclerosis. Repertoires were generated with immunoSEQ multiplex PCR, while TCRdb's copy carries only in-frame clones and drops some. The sample includes some 120,000 clones, more than 85% of them seen just once. V usage is TRBV15 and J usage is TRBJ1-1; weak D call: TRBD1 (6 bases). This clonotype was sampled from a female donor with multiple sclerosis, enrolled in a pregnancy study. Sequencing was performed on peripheral blood, taken in the third trimester of pregnancy. The CDR3 coding sequence is TGTGCCACCAGCAGGGATCTGAGGGCAGGGGACACTGAAGCTTTCTTT. Protein: CATSRDLRAGDTEAFF.